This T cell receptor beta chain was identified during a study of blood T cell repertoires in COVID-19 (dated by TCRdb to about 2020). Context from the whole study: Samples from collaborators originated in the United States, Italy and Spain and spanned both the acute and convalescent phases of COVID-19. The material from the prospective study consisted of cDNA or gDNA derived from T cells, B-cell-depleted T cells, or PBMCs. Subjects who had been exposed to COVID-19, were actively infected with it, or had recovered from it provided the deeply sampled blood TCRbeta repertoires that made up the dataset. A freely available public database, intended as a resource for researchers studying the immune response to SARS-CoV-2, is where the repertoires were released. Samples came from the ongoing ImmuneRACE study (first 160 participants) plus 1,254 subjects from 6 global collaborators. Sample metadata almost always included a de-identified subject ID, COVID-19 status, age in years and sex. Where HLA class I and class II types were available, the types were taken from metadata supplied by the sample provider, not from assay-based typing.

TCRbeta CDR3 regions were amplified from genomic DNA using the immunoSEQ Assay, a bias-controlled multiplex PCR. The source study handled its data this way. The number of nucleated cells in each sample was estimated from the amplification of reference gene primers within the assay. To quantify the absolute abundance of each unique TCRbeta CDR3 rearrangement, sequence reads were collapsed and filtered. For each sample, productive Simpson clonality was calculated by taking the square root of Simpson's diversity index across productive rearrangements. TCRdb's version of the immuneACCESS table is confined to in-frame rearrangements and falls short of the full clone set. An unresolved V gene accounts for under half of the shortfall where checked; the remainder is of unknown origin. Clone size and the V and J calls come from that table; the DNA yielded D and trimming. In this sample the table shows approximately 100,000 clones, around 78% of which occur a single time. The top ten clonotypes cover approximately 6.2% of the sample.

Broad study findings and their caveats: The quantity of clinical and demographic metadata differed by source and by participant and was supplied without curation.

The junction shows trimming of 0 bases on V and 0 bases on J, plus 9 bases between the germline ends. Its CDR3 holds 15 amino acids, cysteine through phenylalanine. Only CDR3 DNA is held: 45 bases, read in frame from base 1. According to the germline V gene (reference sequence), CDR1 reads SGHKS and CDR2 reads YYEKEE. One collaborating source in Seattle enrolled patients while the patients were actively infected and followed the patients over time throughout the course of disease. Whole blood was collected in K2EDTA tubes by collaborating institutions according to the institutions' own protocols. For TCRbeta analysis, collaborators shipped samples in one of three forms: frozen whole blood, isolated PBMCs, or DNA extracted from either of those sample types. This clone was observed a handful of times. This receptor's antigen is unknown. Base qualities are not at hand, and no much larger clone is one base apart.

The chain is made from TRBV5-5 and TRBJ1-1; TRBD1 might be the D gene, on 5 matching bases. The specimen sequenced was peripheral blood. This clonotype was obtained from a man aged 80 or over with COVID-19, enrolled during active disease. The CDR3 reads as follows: CASSLAVTVNTEAFF. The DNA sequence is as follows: TGTGCCAGCAGCTTGGCCGTGACAGTGAACACTGAAGCTTTCTTT.